The 29 T cell receptor beta chains given below trace back to one sample, sequenced in a study of T cell responses to AZD1222 COVID-19 vaccine. The method was immunoSEQ multiplex PCR; TCRdb's version includes in-frame clones alone and lacks a portion of them. The sample contains some 130,000 clones, about 93% of which appear only once. The source was peripheral blood, collected on day 0 of AZD1222 vaccination. These receptors all come from an adult in good health.

V and J are TRBV6-5 and TRBJ1-5; the D is unclear. This CDR3 is built from 15 residues. The germline V and J ends were trimmed by 8 bases and 1 base, with 15 bases remaining between them. The germline CDR1 and CDR2 sequences are MNHEY and SVGAGI. The DNA of the CDR3 is TGTGCCAGCTCCCCTGACTCCGGGAGCAATCAGCCCCAGCATTTT. Translated, it gives CASSPDSGSNQPQHF.

The chain carries TRBV15 and TRBJ1-1; maybe TRBD1 (5 bases). Deletions cut 0 bases from V and 1 base from J, with 15 bases between. The germline gives CDR1 LNHNV, CDR2 YYDKDF (reference sequence). This CDR3 is built from 17 residues. The chain's CDR3 is CATSRDLPGLANTEAFF. In nucleotides, the CDR3 is TGTGCCACCAGCAGAGATCTTCCGGGACTGGCGAACACTGAAGCTTTCTTT.

The chain links TRBV5-4 to TRBJ2-3; D might be TRBD2 (5 bases). The germline V gene has CDR1 SGHNT and CDR2 YYREEE (reference sequence). CDR3 length: 17 residues. V was clipped by 0 bases and J by 6 bases, with 20 bases between them. The DNA for the CDR3 is TGTGCCAGCAGCTTGGAAGTGGCGGGCACGGTTTTTGATACGCAGTATTTT. Translated, it gives CASSLEVAGTVFDTQYF.

The V call is TRBV6-5, the J call TRBJ1-2; 7 nucleotides align to TRBD1. The CDR3 is 12 residues long. V lost 10 bases to trimming and J lost 4 bases; unmatched junction nucleotides: 6. Germline-derived CDR1 and CDR2 are MNHEY and SVGAGI. The CDR3: CATSGQSYGYTF. In nucleotides, the CDR3 is TGTGCCACTTCGGGACAGAGCTATGGCTACACCTTC.

The V gene is TRBV28, the J gene TRBJ1-2, with D maybe TRBD1 (6 bases). The V and J ends lost 8 bases and 7 bases respectively, with 17 bases between them. The CDR3 length is 13 residues. Germline CDR1 MDHEN, CDR2 SYDVKM. CDR3 DNA sequence: TGTGCCAGCTCGAGGGGGGTGGATAGTGGCTACACCTTC. This codes for CASSRGVDSGYTF.

This clone was seen only once. The chain joins TRBV5-4 to TRBJ1-2, with a possible D match to TRBD1 (6 bases). Trimming stripped 4 bases from V and 6 bases from J, with 19 bases between. Germline CDR1 reads SGHNT; CDR2 reads YYREEE (reference sequence). This CDR3 spans 15 amino acids. This chain's CDR3 is CASSLTISGGDGYTF. The CDR3 nucleotides read TGTGCCAGCAGCCTCACGATATCGGGGGGCGATGGCTACACCTTC.

V usage is TRBV2 and J usage is TRBJ2-3; 8 bases match TRBD2. Germline V gene lookup returns CDR1 SNHLY and CDR2 FYNNEI. V was pared by 3 bases and J by 1 base, with 3 bases of the junction left unmatched. CDR3 size: 15 residues. This CDR3 is CASSDRRGGTDTQYF. The CDR3, as DNA: TGTGCCAGCAGTGATCGGCGGGGGGGCACAGATACGCAGTATTTT.

The rearrangement joins TRBV4-3 to TRBJ2-1, with D unclear. There are 15 residues in the CDR3. Trimming took 2 bases from V and 6 from J, leaving 14 bases between them. Germline loops: CDR1 LGHNA, CDR2 YSLEER. The CDR3 nucleotides are TGCGCCAGCAGCCAACCTCAAGGAAGCGCCAATGAGCAGTTCTTC. This translates into CASSQPQGSANEQFF.

The chain joins TRBV7-6 to TRBJ2-7; 13 nucleotides agree with TRBD2. V was pared by 5 bases and J by 2 bases, with 3 bases of the junction left unmatched. Germline V CDR1 and CDR2: SGHVS, FNYEAQ. The CDR3 covers 15 residues. The CDR3 is CASSRGTSGTYEQYF. DNA for the CDR3: TGTGCCAGCAGCCGCGGGACTAGCGGGACCTACGAGCAGTACTTC.

The rearrangement joins TRBV5-6 to TRBJ1-2; perhaps TRBD1 as D (5 bases). With 1 base removed from V and 4 bases from J, the gap between germline ends came to 11 bases. CDR1 SGHDT and CDR2 YYEEEE come from the germline V gene. The CDR3 has 14 amino acids. The CDR3 here is CASSLTDRIYGYTF. In DNA form, the CDR3 reads TGTGCCAGCAGCTTGACAGACAGAATCTATGGCTACACCTTC.

CDR3 in amino acids: CASSFFLDAEAFF. The DNA of the CDR3 is TGTGCCAGCAGTTTCTTCCTGGACGCTGAAGCTTTCTTT. V gene TRBV27 combines with J gene TRBJ1-1; D remains unclear. The CDR3 sequence is 13 residues long. Germline V CDR1 and CDR2: MNHEY, SMNVEV (reference sequence). With 3 bases removed from V and 6 bases from J, the gap between germline ends came to 11 bases.

The rearrangement uses TRBV10-3 and TRBJ2-3, with 9 bases fitting TRBD1. This CDR3 contains 14 residues. Germline CDR1 ENHRY, CDR2 SYGVKD. V shed 6 bases, J shed 4 bases, and the junction held 5 bases outside the gene matches. Written as DNA, the CDR3 is TGTGCCATCAGCAGACAGGGGGAGGCAGATACGCAGTATTTT. It yields the protein CAISRQGEADTQYF.

The rearrangement links TRBV24-1 to TRBJ1-1; D gene ambiguous. Looked up from germline, CDR1 is KGHDR and CDR2 is SFDVKD. Trimming left V 4 bases short and J 3 bases short, with 8 bases between. This CDR3 has 13 amino acids. CDR3 protein: CATSDPRYTEAFF. CDR3 bases: TGTGCCACCAGTGACCCACGGTACACTGAAGCTTTCTTT.

The chain carries TRBV24-1 and TRBJ2-3; TRBD1 agrees at 7 bases. Trimming at V came to 6 bases and at J to 6 bases, leaving 5 bases not matched to a gene. This CDR3 has 13 amino acids. Germline V gene lookup returns CDR1 KGHDR and CDR2 SFDVKD. This chain's CDR3 is CATSTGAGDTQYF. The CDR3 nucleotides are TGTGCCACCAGTACAGGGGCTGGGGATACGCAGTATTTT.

This chain joins TRBV10-3 and TRBJ2-7; 11 nucleotides line up with TRBD2. This CDR3 contains 14 residues. CDR1 is ENHRY and CDR2 is SYGVKD in the germline V gene. With 5 bases clipped from V and 5 bases from J, the junction kept 5 bases outside the gene matches. For the CDR3, the DNA is TGTGCCATCAGTTTAGCGGGAGGGGTGCACGAGCAGTACTTC. It codes for CAISLAGGVHEQYF.

This sequence joins TRBV7-6 and TRBJ2-1; 9 nucleotides align to TRBD2. Germline values: CDR1 SGHVS, CDR2 FNYEAQ. CDR3 length: 17 residues. J lost 8 bases, V lost 1 base, and 12 bases had no gene match. This CDR3 reads CASSLDPGGGAVDEQFF. CDR3 coding DNA: TGTGCCAGCAGCTTAGATCCGGGCGGGGGGGCTGTAGATGAGCAGTTCTTC. Full variable domain (remainder filled in from reference TRBV7-6 and TRBJ2-1): GAGVSQSPRYKVTKRGQDVALRCDPISGHVSLYWYRQALGQGPEFLTYFNYEAQQDKSGLPNDRFSAERPEGSISTLTIQRTEQRDSAMYRCASSLDPGGGAVDEQFFGPGTRLTVL.

This clone was counted a single time. The V gene is TRBV30, the J gene TRBJ1-1; D may be TRBD1 (5 bases). There are 10 residues in the CDR3. CDR1 and CDR2 (germline): GTSNPN, SVGIG (reference sequence). The V end lost 5 bases, the J end lost 4 bases, and 5 bases lay between the germline ends. DNA of the CDR3: TGTGCCTGGGGGGGCACTGAAGCTTTCTTT. Its protein product is CAWGGTEAFF.

The rearrangement links TRBV5-1 to TRBJ2-5; TRBD2 aligns across 11 bases. The CDR3 is 15 amino acids. J gave up 5 bases and V 2 bases, and 5 bases lay outside the gene matches. Germline V gives CDR1 SGHRS, CDR2 YFSETQ. DNA for the CDR3: TGCGCCAGCAGCTTAAAGCTAGCGGGAGGTGAGACCCAGTACTTC. This gives the protein CASSLKLAGGETQYF.

V usage is TRBV7-9 and J usage is TRBJ2-7; 7 bases map to TRBD2. Germline CDR1 SEHNR, CDR2 FQNEAQ (reference sequence). J lost 2 bases, V lost 8 bases, and 3 bases had no gene match. CDR3 length: 12 amino acids. CDR3 sequence reads: CASRAGTYEQYF. As DNA, the CDR3 is TGTGCCAGCCGAGCGGGAACCTACGAGCAGTACTTC. Using reference TRBV7-9 and TRBJ2-7 for the parts outside the CDR3, the full variable domain is DTGVSQNPRHKITKRGQNVTFRCDPISEHNRLYWYRQTLGQGPEFLTYFQNEAQLEKSRLLSDRFSAERPKGSFSTLEIQRTEQGDSAMYLCASRAGTYEQYFGPGTRLTVT.

J is TRBJ1-3 and V is TRBV6-5; a possible D gene is TRBD1 (6 bases). Between the trimmed V and J ends, which lost 6 bases and 5 bases, there was a span of 17 bases. CDR1 and CDR2 (germline): MNHEY, SVGAGI. The CDR3 covers 15 residues. This chain's CDR3 is CASRATGLGRNTIYF. The CDR3 DNA reads as TGTGCCAGCAGAGCAACAGGGTTGGGTAGAAACACCATATATTTT.

Concerning this clone: Other DNA sequences from this sample encode an identical CDR3 as well. V is TRBV7-3 and J is TRBJ2-5; the D call may be TRBD1 or TRBD2 (6 bases each). Trimming left V 5 bases short and J 1 base short, with 8 bases between. In germline, CDR1 is SGHTA, CDR2 FQGTGA. This CDR3 spans 13 amino acids. The chain's CDR3 is CASSGGPQETQYF. CDR3 coding DNA: TGTGCCAGCAGCGGGGGGCCCCAAGAGACCCAGTACTTC.

V and J are TRBV13 and TRBJ1-2; perhaps TRBD1 as D (5 bases). V dropped 5 bases and J dropped 4 bases, with 17 bases sitting between them. Germline V gene sequence: CDR1 PRHDT, CDR2 FYEKMQ (reference sequence). CDR3 size: 15 residues. The CDR3 region has the DNA TGTGCCAGCAGCCAAAGTAGGGGTGGTGGCTATGGCTACACCTTC. It codes for CASSQSRGGGYGYTF.

The J gene is TRBJ1-1, the V gene TRBV18; no firm D call. Per the germline V gene, CDR1 is KGHSH and CDR2 is LQKENI. V was cut by 5 bases and J by 2 bases, with 6 bases left in between. The CDR3 consists of 12 residues. The CDR3 DNA is TGTGCCAGCTCAGGTGGAAACACTGAAGCTTTCTTT. This gives the protein CASSGGNTEAFF.

This clone has just one count. J is TRBJ2-7 and V is TRBV28, with 10 bases lining up with TRBD1. J gave up 7 bases and V 4 bases, and 7 bases lay outside the gene matches. CDR3 length equals 14 residues. The germline CDR1 and CDR2 sequences are MDHEN and SYDVKM. In nucleotides, the CDR3 is TGTGCCAGCAGTTCCCGACAGGGGGCGCGGGAGCAGTACTTC. Translating it yields CASSSRQGAREQYF.

The chain joins TRBV19 to TRBJ1-6; D is undetermined. The CDR3 covers 13 residues. V gave up 2 bases and J gave up 9 bases, with 8 bases separating them. The V gene's germline CDR1 is LNHDA and CDR2 SQIVND (reference sequence). Here the CDR3 DNA reads TGTGCCAGTAGTATATCGGGGATTTCACCCCTCCACTTT. Protein product: CASSISGISPLHF.

The chain uses TRBV18 and TRBJ2-5; no definite D call. This CDR3 spans 14 amino acids. Germline V lookup: CDR1 KGHSH, CDR2 LQKENI. The germline V and J ends were trimmed by 3 bases and 1 base, with 9 bases remaining between them. The CDR3 sequence is CASSPMTLQETQYF. CDR3 coding DNA: TGTGCCAGCTCACCTATGACACTCCAAGAGACCCAGTACTTC.

This clone has a handful of counts. V is TRBV7-9 and J is TRBJ1-1; TRBD1 matches at 7 bases. Germline-derived CDR1 and CDR2 are SEHNR and FQNEAQ (reference sequence). The junction had 9 bases not matched to a gene; V was cut back by 7 bases and J by 4 bases. The CDR3 has 14 amino acids. The CDR3 bases are TGTGCCAGCACTATTGACAGGGTTGTCACTGAAGCTTTCTTT. Its protein is CASTIDRVVTEAFF.

The chain links TRBV12-3 or TRBV12-4 to TRBJ2-7, with D perhaps TRBD1 (6 bases). Trimming removed 4 bases from V and 5 bases from J, with 12 bases in between. The CDR3 length is 13 residues. CDR3 nucleotides: TGTGCCAGCAGTTCCACAGGGTTAGACGAGCAGTACTTC. Translating gives CASSSTGLDEQYF.

The chain has TRBV30 and TRBJ1-2; unclear D gene. This CDR3 is 12 amino acids long. CDR1 is GTSNPN and CDR2 is SVGIG in the germline V gene (reference sequence). Deletions cut 8 bases from V and 0 bases from J, with 10 bases between. CDR3 coding DNA: TGTGCCCACAAGGGAGCTAACTATGGCTACACCTTC. Encoded protein: CAHKGANYGYTF.